This TCR beta chain was recorded in a study of blood T cell repertoires in COVID-19. The CDR3 has 13 residues. V dropped 2 bases and J dropped 8 bases, with 12 bases sitting between them. In the original processing: Using reference gene primer amplification, nucleated cell counts were estimated. Only in-frame clones appear in the TCRdb table, and some are missing; sequencing was by immunoSEQ multiplex PCR. V, J and clone size reflect that table, while D and trimming were determined from the DNA. The data show 80,000 or so clones, roughly four fifths seen once. J is TRBJ1-1 and V is TRBV12-3 or TRBV12-4, with D unresolved. The sequence came from a man aged 60-69 years with acute or convalescent COVID-19. The sequencing sample was made of peripheral blood. The chain's CDR3 is CASSLWGGSEAFF. Written as DNA, the CDR3 is TGTGCCAGCAGTTTATGGGGAGGCTCCGAAGCTTTCTTT.